This entry lists 20 T cell receptor beta chains sequenced from one sample in a study of identical twins. TCRdb independently ran MiXCR on the 5' RACE reads; one entry per CDR3 protein. The table lists 600,000 to 800,000 distinct CDR3 sequences, about 20% of them singletons. These data are also associated with another study on T cells expressing NK-cell markers.

The sample was PBMCs. The receptors come from a woman aged 18 to 35 in good health.

The chain links TRBV12-3 or TRBV12-4 to TRBJ2-6; D is undetermined. Trimming shortened V by 3 bases and J by 0 bases, and 6 bases separated the two germline ends. The CDR3 length is 15 residues. The CDR3: CASSFTISGANVLTF. The CDR3 coding sequence is TGTGCCAGCAGTTTTACCATCTCTGGGGCCAACGTCCTGACTTTC.

V usage is TRBV29-1 and J usage is TRBJ1-2; no firm D call. V was pared by 4 bases and J by 5 bases, with 11 bases between. This CDR3 comprises 12 residues. The germline gives CDR1 SQVTM, CDR2 ANQGSEA. The CDR3 loop is CSVAGAAYGYTF. The DNA of the CDR3 is TGCAGCGTTGCAGGTGCAGCTTATGGCTACACCTTC.

This clonotype was seen ten or more times. J is TRBJ1-2 and V is TRBV5-1, with D unclear. V was pared by 1 base and J by 2 bases, with 9 bases between. Germline V gives CDR1 SGHRS, CDR2 YFSETQ. The CDR3 is 14 residues long. In DNA form, the CDR3 reads TGCGCCAGCAGCTTGCTGGACGGGAACTATGGCTACACCTTC. This codes for CASSLLDGNYGYTF.

V is TRBV20-1 and J is TRBJ2-1; 8 nucleotides align to TRBD2. The CDR3 is 11 residues long. Germline values: CDR1 DFQATT, CDR2 SNEGSKA (reference sequence). The CDR3 loop is CSGGGVHEQFF. The CDR3 region has the DNA TGCAGCGGGGGGGGGGTTCATGAGCAGTTCTTC.

This clonotype has a single count. The CDR3 bases are TGTGCCAGCAGCTCTACTAGCGGGCTTGACGAGACCCAGTACTTC. It codes for CASSSTSGLDETQYF. The rearrangement links TRBV7-8 to TRBJ2-5, with 9 bases lining up with TRBD2. Germline values: CDR1 SGHVS, CDR2 FQNEAQ. The junction had 8 bases not matched to a gene; V was cut back by 4 bases and J by 5 bases. The CDR3 runs 15 residues.

V is TRBV29-1 and J is TRBJ2-7, with 12 bases matching TRBD2. The CDR3 runs 15 residues. Trimming at V came to 5 bases and at J to 4 bases, leaving 9 bases not matched to a gene. CDR1 SQVTM and CDR2 ANQGSEA come from the germline V gene. CDR3 amino acids: CSVSLTSGGRYEQYF. The CDR3 DNA reads as TGCAGCGTTTCCCTGACTAGCGGGGGTAGGTACGAGCAGTACTTC.

The chain employs TRBV7-9 and TRBJ2-7; a weak D match, TRBD2 (6 bases). The CDR3 runs to 13 residues. Germline-derived CDR1 and CDR2 are SEHNR and FQNEAQ (reference sequence). Trimming pared 5 bases from V and 3 bases from J, leaving 11 bases between. In nucleotides, the CDR3 is TGTGCCAGCAGCCCCGCGGGGAACTACGAGCAGTACTTC. It yields the protein CASSPAGNYEQYF. Full variable domain (rest looked up from reference TRBV7-9 and TRBJ2-7): DTGVSQNPRHKITKRGQNVTFRCDPISEHNRLYWYRQTLGQGPEFLTYFQNEAQLEKSRLLSDRFSAERPKGSFSTLEIQRTEQGDSAMYLCASSPAGNYEQYFGPGTRLTVT.

The chain couples TRBV10-3 to TRBJ2-3, with 7 bases identical to TRBD1. CDR1 is ENHRY, CDR2 SYGVKD, per germline. CDR3 length: 15 amino acids. The V gene end was trimmed by 6 bases and the J gene end by 7 bases; junction bases not matched to a gene: 13. In DNA, the CDR3 is TGTGCCATCAGCCCAGACCGACAGGGTACGAATACGCAGTATTTT. Translated, it gives CAISPDRQGTNTQYF.

In this sample, this clonotype is medium-sized. V and J are TRBV29-1 and TRBJ2-1; D gene unclear. The CDR3 length is 11 residues. V shed 4 bases and J shed 5 bases, with 6 bases lying between them. Germline values: CDR1 SQVTM, CDR2 ANQGSEA. CDR3 loop: CSVVGDNEQFF. In DNA form, the CDR3 reads TGCAGCGTTGTTGGAGACAATGAGCAGTTCTTC.

The chain joins TRBV20-1 to TRBJ2-1; D possibly matches TRBD1 or TRBD2 (5 bases each). Trimming removed 6 bases at V and 10 bases at J, with 16 bases between. Germline V lookup: CDR1 DFQATT, CDR2 SNEGSKA (reference sequence). This CDR3 spans 12 amino acids. This CDR3 is CSALPRWGEQFF. The CDR3 DNA is TGCAGTGCGCTTCCTCGATGGGGGGAGCAGTTCTTC.

The V call is TRBV12-3 or TRBV12-4, the J call TRBJ1-1, with D unresolved. V was clipped by 1 base and J by 7 bases, with 7 bases between them. The CDR3 is made up of 12 amino acids. CDR3 bases: TGTGCCAGCAGTTTAGTAAAGGTTGAAGCTTTCTTT. It is translated as CASSLVKVEAFF.

The chain combines TRBV20-1 with TRBJ2-3, with D unresolved. The ends were cut back, 1 base at V and 1 base at J, with 6 bases in the middle. Germline V gives CDR1 DFQATT, CDR2 SNEGSKA (reference sequence). The CDR3 has 13 residues. The CDR3 DNA follows: TGCAGTGCTAGAGTCCCAGGCACAGATACGCAGTATTTT. As protein: CSARVPGTDTQYF.

This clonotype occurred many times. The rearrangement uses TRBV12-3 or TRBV12-4 and TRBJ2-5; tentative D call: TRBD2 (5 bases). CDR3 length equals 13 residues. V lost 5 bases and J lost 2, with 9 bases in between. CDR3 nucleotides: TGTGCCAGCAGTAGAGGGAAACAAGAGACCCAGTACTTC. Its translation is CASSRGKQETQYF.

The chain's CDR3 is CASSLVPTPYEQYF. CDR3 bases: TGTGCCAGCAGCTTAGTCCCGACCCCCTACGAGCAGTACTTC. J is TRBJ2-7 and V is TRBV7-2; D gene unclear. The CDR3 loop spans 14 amino acids. V gave up 1 base and J gave up 2 bases, with 9 bases separating them. CDR1 is SGHTA, CDR2 FQGNSA, per germline.

This clonotype was recorded at least ten times. This chain connects TRBV29-1 to TRBJ2-5; D is ambiguous. The germline V gene encodes CDR1 SQVTM and CDR2 ANQGSEA. V shed 5 bases and J shed 4 bases, with 11 bases lying between them. The CDR3 runs to 12 residues. The CDR3 protein is CSVWDWVETQYF. The CDR3 DNA reads as TGCAGCGTTTGGGATTGGGTAGAGACCCAGTACTTC.

To note about this clonotype: Compared with germline, one end of the junction differs, possibly owing to a read error. This chain joins TRBV20-1 and TRBJ1-1, with D hard to call. This CDR3 is 12 amino acids long. Germline values: CDR1 DFQATT, CDR2 SNEGSKA (reference sequence). CDR3 in amino acids: CSASDVNAEAFF. CDR3 nucleotides: TGCAGTGCTAGCGACGTGAACGCTGAAGCTTTCTTT.

The V call is TRBV29-1, the J call TRBJ2-5; TRBD2 might be the D (5 bases). Trimming stripped 3 bases from V and 13 bases from J, with 18 bases between. CDR3 length: 12 amino acids. Germline loops: CDR1 SQVTM, CDR2 ANQGSEA. DNA of the CDR3: TGCAGCGTTGACCGGGATTCCAAGAGCCTGTACTTC. Amino acid sequence: CSVDRDSKSLYF.

This clonotype has ten or more counts. This chain connects TRBV12-3 or TRBV12-4 to TRBJ1-2; D gene uncertain. The CDR3 consists of 14 residues. Trimming pared 3 bases from V and 8 bases from J, leaving 16 bases between. The CDR3 DNA is TGTGCCAGCAGTTTCCAAGCAGGAGTCGAAGGCTACACCTTC. Its translation is CASSFQAGVEGYTF.

The rearrangement links TRBV5-1 to TRBJ2-1; D is perhaps TRBD1 (6 bases). CDR1 SGHRS and CDR2 YFSETQ come from the germline V gene. Trimming removed 2 bases at V and 5 bases at J, with 17 bases between. The CDR3 has 16 residues. The CDR3 DNA reads TGCGCCAGCAGCTTCACTACTAAAGGGGGAAACAATGAGCAGTTCTTC. Protein: CASSFTTKGGNNEQFF.

The J gene is TRBJ2-3, the V gene TRBV10-2; D is undetermined. The ends were cut back, 3 bases at V and 2 bases at J, with 12 bases in the middle. The germline gives CDR1 WSHSY, CDR2 SAAADI. CDR3 length equals 15 residues. CDR3 coding DNA: TGCGCCAGCAGTGACAGAACCTACGCCACAGATACGCAGTATTTT. Its protein product is CASSDRTYATDTQYF.